The clone carrying this TCR beta chain has just a few counts. The data belong to a study of cytomegalovirus exposure and HLA in healthy donors. Primers: 60 Vbeta forward and 13 Jbeta reverse. The protocol was immunoSEQ multiplex PCR, while the TCRdb copy is restricted to in-frame clones and leaves out a portion. Altogether 150,000 to 200,000 clones are present, approximately 12% being singletons, with the ten largest covering less than 8.5%. V was clipped by 3 bases and J by 0 bases, with 11 bases between them. Germline V CDR1 and CDR2: LNHDA, SQIVND (reference sequence). This CDR3 region has 15 residues.

Sequencing input: PBMCs. This TCR was recovered from a man between 45 and 60 years old in good health and CMV-seropositive. The chain uses TRBV19 and TRBJ1-1; D uncertain. The CDR3 protein is CASSIMDGMNTEAFF. CDR3 in DNA: TGTGCCAGTAGTATTATGGACGGGATGAACACTGAAGCTTTCTTT.